The sequence of this T cell receptor beta chain was determined in a study of T cell responses to AZD1222 COVID-19 vaccine. CDR1 and CDR2 (germline): DFQATT, SNEGSKA (reference sequence). V lost 0 bases to trimming and J lost 5 bases, with 1 base between them. The CDR3 length is 10 residues. Concerning this clone: The antigen is undetermined.

Findings of the study overall: After two AZD1222 doses, spike-specific TCR breadth and depth rose versus day 0. The donor group comprised mostly white British people and more females; the analysis possibly underestimated clonal diversity.

Clones were sequenced by immunoSEQ multiplex PCR, and TCRdb holds only the in-frame ones, with some missing. Found here are roughly 200,000 clones, 85% to 90% of them singletons; the top ten hold about 7.2%. The rearrangement links TRBV20-1 to TRBJ1-2; unclear D gene. Sequencing was performed on peripheral blood, taken on day 0 of AZD1222 vaccination. This clonotype was obtained from an adult in good health. The DNA for the CDR3 is TGCAGTGCTAGAGATTATGGCTACACCTTC. Amino acid sequence: CSARDYGYTF.